The T cell receptor (beta chain) under discussion was sequenced for a study of tumor-infiltrating lymphocytes in primary liver carcinoma. Remarks on this clonotype: The antigen is not known. A junction end diverges from the germline sequence, so it may reflect a read error.

From germline, CDR1 is SGHDT and CDR2 YYEEEE. The CDR3 contains 13 residues. Broader study findings: In tumor-adjacent and tumor-blood pairs, overlap was lower than in tumor region pairs. A significantly higher top-250-clone fraction was found in tumors than in blood (p = 0.039). Because of bulk unsorted sampling, CD4+ and CD8+ repertoires were not subjected to comparison.

Extraction also yielded germline DNA, while blood RNA was obtained from unsorted whole blood. Before the operation took place, about 3.9 milliliters of peripheral blood were collected. Researchers generated TCR beta cDNA from 500 ng of total RNA, relying on a constant-region primer. Three nested multiplex PCR rounds, a slightly modified ARM-PCR, produced the libraries for TCR beta. TRBV1-TRBV30 forward and Cbeta reverse primers drove the first two roughly 10-cycle rounds. TCRdb independently ran MiXCR on the multiplex PCR reads; one entry per CDR3 protein. Of 180,000 or so distinct CDR3 sequences in the sample, around 60% are singletons; the top ten hold about 72%.

The sequence was collected from a man aged 40-49 years with primary liver carcinoma and hepatitis B virus infection. Material: peripheral blood. This chain joins TRBV5-6 and TRBJ2-5, with D maybe TRBD2 (5 bases). The CDR3: CDSSLEAAETQYF. The CDR3, as DNA: TGTGACAGCAGCTTGGAGGCAGCGGAGACCCAGTACTTC.